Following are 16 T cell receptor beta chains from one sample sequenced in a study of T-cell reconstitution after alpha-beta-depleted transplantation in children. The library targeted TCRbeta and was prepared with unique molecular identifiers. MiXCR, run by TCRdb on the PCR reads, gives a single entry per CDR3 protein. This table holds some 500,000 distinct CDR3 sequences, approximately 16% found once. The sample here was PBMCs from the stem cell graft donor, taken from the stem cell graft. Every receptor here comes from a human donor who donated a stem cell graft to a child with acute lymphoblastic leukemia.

CDR3 sequence: CASSLNRGPPSYEQYF. The DNA of the CDR3 is TGTGCCAGCAGCTTGAATAGGGGTCCCCCTTCGTACGAGCAGTACTTC. The chain links TRBV5-5 to TRBJ2-7, with D perhaps TRBD1 (5 bases). Germline V gene data show CDR1 as SGHKS and CDR2 as YYEKEE (reference sequence). CDR3 size: 16 residues. Trimming pared 1 base from V and 4 bases from J, leaving 18 bases between.

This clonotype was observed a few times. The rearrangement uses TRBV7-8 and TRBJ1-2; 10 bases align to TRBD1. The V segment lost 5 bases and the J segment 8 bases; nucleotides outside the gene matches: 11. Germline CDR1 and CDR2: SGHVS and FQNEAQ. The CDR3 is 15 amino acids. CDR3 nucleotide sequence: TGTGCCAGCAGCCACCGGGACAGGGGTTTCGGGGGCTACACCTTC. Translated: CASSHRDRGFGGYTF.

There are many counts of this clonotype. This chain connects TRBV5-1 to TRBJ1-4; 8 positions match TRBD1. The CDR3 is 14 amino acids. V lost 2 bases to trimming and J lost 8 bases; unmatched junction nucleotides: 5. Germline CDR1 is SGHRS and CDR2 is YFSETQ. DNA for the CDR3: TGCGCCAGCAGCTTCGGGACAGGTGGCGAAAAACTGTTTTTT. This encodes CASSFGTGGEKLFF.

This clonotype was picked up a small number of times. Here the CDR3 DNA reads TGTGCCAGCAGTTTCAGCGGGAGAAACAGCAATGAGCAGTTCTTC. It encodes CASSFSGRNSNEQFF. The gene calls are TRBV27 and TRBJ2-1; 8 positions match TRBD2. From germline, CDR1 is MNHEY and CDR2 SMNVEV (reference sequence). CDR3 length: 15 amino acids. Losses at the gene ends were 3 bases for V and 6 bases for J; bases not matched to a gene: 7.

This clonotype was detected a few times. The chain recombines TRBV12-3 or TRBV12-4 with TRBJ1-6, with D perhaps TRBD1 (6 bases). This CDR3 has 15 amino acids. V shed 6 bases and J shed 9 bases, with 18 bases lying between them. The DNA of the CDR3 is TGTGCCAGCAGACCAACAGGGACGTTCATTTCACCCCTCCACTTT. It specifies CASRPTGTFISPLHF.

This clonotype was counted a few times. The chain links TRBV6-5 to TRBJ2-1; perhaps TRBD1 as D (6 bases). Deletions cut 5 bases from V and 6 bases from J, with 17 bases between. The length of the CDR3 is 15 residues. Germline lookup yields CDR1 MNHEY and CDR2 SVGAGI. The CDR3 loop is CASSRGGNVGNEQFF. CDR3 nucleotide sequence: TGTGCCAGCAGTCGAGGGGGTAATGTAGGCAATGAGCAGTTCTTC.

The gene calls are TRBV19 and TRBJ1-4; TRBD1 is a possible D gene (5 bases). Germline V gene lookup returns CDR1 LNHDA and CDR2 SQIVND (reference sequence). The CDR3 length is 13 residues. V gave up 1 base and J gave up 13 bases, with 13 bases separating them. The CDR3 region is CASSIGGHTRLFF. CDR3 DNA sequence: TGTGCCAGTAGTATAGGGGGCCATACGAGACTGTTTTTT.

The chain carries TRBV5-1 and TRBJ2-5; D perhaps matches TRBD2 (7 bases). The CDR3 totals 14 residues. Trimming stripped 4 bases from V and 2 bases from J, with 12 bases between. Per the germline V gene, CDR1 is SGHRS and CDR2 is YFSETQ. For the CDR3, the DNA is TGCGCCAGCAGCCGGGGGGCGGAACAAGAGACCCAGTACTTC. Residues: CASSRGAEQETQYF.

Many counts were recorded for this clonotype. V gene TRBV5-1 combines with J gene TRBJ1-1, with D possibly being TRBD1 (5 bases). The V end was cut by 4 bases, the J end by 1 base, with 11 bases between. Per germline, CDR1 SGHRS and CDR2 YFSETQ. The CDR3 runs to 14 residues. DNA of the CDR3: TGCGCCAGCAGCCCGGGACCGACGAACACTGAAGCTTTCTTT. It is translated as CASSPGPTNTEAFF.

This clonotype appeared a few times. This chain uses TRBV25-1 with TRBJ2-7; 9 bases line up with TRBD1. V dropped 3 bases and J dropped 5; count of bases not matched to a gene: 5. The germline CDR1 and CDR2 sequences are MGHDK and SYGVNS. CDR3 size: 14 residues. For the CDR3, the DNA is TGTGCCAGCAGTGATTGGGACAGGGCCCACGAGCAGTACTTC. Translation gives CASSDWDRAHEQYF.

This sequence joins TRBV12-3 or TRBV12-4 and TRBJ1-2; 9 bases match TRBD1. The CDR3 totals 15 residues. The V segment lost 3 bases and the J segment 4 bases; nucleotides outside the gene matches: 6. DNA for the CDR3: TGTGCCAGCAGTTTTACAGGGGGCGCGGTCTATGGCTACACCTTC. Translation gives CASSFTGGAVYGYTF.

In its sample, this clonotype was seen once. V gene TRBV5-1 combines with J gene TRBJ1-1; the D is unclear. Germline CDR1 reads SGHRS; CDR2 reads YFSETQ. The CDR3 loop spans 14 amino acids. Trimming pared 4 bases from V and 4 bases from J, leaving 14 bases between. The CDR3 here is CASSAPPGSTEAFF. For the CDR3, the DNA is TGCGCCAGCAGCGCCCCCCCTGGGAGCACTGAAGCTTTCTTT.

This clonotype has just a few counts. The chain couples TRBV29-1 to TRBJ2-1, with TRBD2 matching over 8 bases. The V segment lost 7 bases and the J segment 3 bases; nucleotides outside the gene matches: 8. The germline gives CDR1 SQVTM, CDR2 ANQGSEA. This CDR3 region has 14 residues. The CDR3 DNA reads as TGCAGCGGCCAACTAGCGGACGACTACAATGAGCAGTTCTTC. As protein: CSGQLADDYNEQFF.

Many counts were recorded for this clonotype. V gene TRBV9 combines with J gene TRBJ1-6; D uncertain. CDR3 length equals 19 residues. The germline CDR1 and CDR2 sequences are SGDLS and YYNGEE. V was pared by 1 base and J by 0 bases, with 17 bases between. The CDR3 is CASSVRGLSEASYNSPLHF. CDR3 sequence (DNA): TGTGCCAGCAGCGTACGCGGGCTAAGCGAGGCCTCCTATAATTCACCCCTCCACTTT.

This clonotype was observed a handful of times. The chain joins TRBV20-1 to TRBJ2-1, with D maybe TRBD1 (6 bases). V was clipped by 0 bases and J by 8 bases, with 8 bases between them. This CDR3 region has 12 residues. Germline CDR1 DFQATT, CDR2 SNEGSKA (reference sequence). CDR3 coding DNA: TGCAGTGCTAGAGACAGGGGCGATGAGCAGTTCTTC. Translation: CSARDRGDEQFF.

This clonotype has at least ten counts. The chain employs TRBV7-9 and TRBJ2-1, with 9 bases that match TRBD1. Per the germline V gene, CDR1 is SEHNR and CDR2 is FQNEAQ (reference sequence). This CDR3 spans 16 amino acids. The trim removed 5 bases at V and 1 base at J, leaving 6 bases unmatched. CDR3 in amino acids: CASSVRDRESYNEQFF. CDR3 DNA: TGTGCCAGCAGCGTCCGGGACAGGGAGTCCTACAATGAGCAGTTCTTC.